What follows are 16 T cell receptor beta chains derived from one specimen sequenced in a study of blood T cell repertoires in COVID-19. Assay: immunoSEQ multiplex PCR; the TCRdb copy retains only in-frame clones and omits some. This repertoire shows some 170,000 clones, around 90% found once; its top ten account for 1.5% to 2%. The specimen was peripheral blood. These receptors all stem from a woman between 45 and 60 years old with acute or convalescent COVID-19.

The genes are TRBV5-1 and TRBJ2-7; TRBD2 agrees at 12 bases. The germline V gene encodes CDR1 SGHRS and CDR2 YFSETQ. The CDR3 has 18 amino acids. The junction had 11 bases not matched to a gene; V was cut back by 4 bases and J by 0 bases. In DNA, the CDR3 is TGCGCCAGCAGCCTGGGACTAGCGGGCAATATTTACTCCTACGAGCAGTACTTC. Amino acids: CASSLGLAGNIYSYEQYF.

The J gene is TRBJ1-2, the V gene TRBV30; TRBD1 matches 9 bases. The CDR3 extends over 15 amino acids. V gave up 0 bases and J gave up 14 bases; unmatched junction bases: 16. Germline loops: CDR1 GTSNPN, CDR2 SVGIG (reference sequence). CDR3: CAWSVEDRGPEVRTF. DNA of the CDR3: TGTGCCTGGAGTGTAGAGGACAGGGGCCCTGAAGTTAGGACCTTC.

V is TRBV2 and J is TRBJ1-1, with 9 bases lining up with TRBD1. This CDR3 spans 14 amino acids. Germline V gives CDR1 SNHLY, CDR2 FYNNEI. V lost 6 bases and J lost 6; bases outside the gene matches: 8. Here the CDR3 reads CASRADRGWAEAFF. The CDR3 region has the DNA TGTGCCAGCAGGGCGGACAGGGGTTGGGCTGAAGCTTTCTTT. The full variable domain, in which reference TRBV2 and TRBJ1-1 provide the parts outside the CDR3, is EPEVTQTPSHQVTQMGQEVILRCVPISNHLYFYWYRQILGQKVEFLVSFYNNEISEKSEIFDDQFSVERPDGSNFTLKIRSTKLEDSAMYFCASRADRGWAEAFFGQGTRLTVV.

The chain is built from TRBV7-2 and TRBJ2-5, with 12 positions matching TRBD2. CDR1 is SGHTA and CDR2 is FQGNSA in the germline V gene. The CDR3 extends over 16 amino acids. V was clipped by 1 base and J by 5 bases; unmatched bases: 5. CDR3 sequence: CASSLVTLAGGETQYF. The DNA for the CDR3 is TGTGCCAGCAGCTTAGTTACACTAGCGGGAGGTGAGACCCAGTACTTC.

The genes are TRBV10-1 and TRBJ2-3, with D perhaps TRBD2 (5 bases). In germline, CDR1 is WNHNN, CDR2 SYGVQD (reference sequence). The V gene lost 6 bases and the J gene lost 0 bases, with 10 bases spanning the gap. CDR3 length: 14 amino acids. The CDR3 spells CASSSRGSTDTQYF. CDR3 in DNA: TGCGCCAGCAGCTCCCGGGGAAGCACAGATACGCAGTATTTT.

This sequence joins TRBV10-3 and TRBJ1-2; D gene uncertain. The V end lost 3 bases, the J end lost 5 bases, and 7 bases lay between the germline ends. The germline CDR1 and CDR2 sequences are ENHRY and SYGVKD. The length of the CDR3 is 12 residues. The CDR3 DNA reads TGTGCCATCAGTGACAGCGTATATGGCTACACCTTC. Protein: CAISDSVYGYTF.

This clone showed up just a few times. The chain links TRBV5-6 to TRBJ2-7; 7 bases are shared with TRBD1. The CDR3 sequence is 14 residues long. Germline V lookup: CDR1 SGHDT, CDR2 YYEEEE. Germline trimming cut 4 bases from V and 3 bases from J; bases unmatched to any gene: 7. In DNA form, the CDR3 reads TGTGCCAGCAGCGCCGGGACAGTTTTCTACGAGCAGTACTTC. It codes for CASSAGTVFYEQYF.

Here the CDR3 reads CASRSDTHGYTF. In DNA, the CDR3 is TGTGCCAGTAGGTCGGACACCCATGGCTACACCTTC. This sequence joins TRBV19 and TRBJ1-2, with D tentatively TRBD1 (5 bases). The CDR3 extends over 12 amino acids. V lost 6 bases, J lost 6 bases, and 11 bases lay in between. CDR1 is LNHDA and CDR2 is SQIVND in the germline V gene (reference sequence).

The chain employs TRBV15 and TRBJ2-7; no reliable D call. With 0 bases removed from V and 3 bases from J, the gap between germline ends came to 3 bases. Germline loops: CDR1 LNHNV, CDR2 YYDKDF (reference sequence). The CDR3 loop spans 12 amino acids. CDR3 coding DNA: TGTGCCACCAGCAGAGATCACTACGAGCAGTACTTC. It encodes CATSRDHYEQYF.

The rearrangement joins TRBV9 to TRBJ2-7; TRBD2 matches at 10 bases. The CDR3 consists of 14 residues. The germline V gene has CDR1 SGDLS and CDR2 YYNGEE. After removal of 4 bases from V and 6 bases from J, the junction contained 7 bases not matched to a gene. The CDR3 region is CASSPSGRWGEQYF. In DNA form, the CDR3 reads TGTGCCAGCAGCCCTAGCGGGAGATGGGGCGAGCAGTACTTC.

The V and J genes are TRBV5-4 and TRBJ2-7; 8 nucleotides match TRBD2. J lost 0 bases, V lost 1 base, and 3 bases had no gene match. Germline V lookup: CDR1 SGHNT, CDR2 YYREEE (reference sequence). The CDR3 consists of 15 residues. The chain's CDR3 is CASSLSGGNSYEQYF. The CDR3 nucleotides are TGTGCCAGCAGCTTGTCGGGGGGGAACTCCTACGAGCAGTACTTC. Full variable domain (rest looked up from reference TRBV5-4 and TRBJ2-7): ETGVTQSPTHLIKTRGQQVTLRCSSQSGHNTVSWYQQALGQGPQFIFQYYREEENGRGNFPPRFSGLQFPNYSSELNVNALELDDSALYLCASSLSGGNSYEQYFGPGTRLTVT.

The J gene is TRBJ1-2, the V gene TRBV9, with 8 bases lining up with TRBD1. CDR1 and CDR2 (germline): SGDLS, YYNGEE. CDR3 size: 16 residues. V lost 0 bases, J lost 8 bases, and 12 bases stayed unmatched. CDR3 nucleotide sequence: TGTGCCAGCAGCGTAGCGGCAGGGGGCTTGGCAGGCGGCTACACCTTC. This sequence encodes CASSVAAGGLAGGYTF.

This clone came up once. The CDR3 sequence: CASRGTENSGANVLTF. The CDR3, as DNA: TGTGCCAGCAGGGGGACAGAGAACTCTGGGGCCAACGTCCTGACTTTC. The V and J genes are TRBV2 and TRBJ2-6, with 7 bases that match TRBD1. V gave up 6 bases and J gave up 0 bases; unmatched junction bases: 5. Per the germline V gene, CDR1 is SNHLY and CDR2 is FYNNEI. The CDR3 runs 16 residues.

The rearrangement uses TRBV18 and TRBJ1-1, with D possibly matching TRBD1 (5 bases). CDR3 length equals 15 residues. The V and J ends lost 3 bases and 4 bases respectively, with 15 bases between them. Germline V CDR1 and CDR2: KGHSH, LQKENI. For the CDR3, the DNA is TGTGCCAGCTCACCTCGGGGAGGGGAACTCACTGAAGCTTTCTTT. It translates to CASSPRGGELTEAFF.

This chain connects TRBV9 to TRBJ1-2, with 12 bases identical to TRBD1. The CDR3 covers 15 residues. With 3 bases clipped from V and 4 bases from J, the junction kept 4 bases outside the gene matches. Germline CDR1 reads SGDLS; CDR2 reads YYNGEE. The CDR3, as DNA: TGTGCCAGCAGCGCAGGGACAGGGGGCTTCTATGGCTACACCTTC. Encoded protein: CASSAGTGGFYGYTF.

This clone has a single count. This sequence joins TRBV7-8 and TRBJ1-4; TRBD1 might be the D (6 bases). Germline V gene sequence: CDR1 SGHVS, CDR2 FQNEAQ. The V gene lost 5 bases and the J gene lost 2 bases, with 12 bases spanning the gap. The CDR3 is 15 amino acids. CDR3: CASSLQGFTNEKLFF. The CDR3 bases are TGTGCCAGCAGCCTACAGGGCTTTACTAATGAAAAACTGTTTTTT.